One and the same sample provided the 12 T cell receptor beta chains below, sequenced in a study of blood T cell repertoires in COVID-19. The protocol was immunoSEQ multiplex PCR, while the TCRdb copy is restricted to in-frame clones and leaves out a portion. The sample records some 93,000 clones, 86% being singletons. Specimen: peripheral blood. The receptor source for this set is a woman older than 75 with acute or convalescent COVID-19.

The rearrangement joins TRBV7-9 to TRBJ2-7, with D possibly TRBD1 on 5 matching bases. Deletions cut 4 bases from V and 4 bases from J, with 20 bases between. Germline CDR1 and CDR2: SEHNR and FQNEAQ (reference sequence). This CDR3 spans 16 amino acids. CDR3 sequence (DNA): TGTGCCAGCAGCTCAGGTTTAGGGGCTTCGGCTTACGAGCAGTACTTC. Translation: CASSSGLGASAYEQYF.

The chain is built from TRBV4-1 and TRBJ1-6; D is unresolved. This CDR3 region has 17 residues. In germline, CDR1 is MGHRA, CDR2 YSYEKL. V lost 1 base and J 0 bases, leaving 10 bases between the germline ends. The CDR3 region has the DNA TGCGCCAGCAGCCAAGCCCCGGGAAGCTCCTATAATTCACCCCTCCACTTT. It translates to CASSQAPGSSYNSPLHF.

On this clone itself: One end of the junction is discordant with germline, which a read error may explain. CDR3 sequence (DNA): TGTGCCAGCAGCTCCGAGGGGGTGGTCAAAAACATTCAGTACTTT. Its translation: CASSSEGVVKNIQYF. The rearrangement uses TRBV6-5 and TRBJ2-4, with D tentatively TRBD1 (6 bases). Germline assignment: CDR1 MNHEY and CDR2 SVGAGI. There are 15 residues in the CDR3.

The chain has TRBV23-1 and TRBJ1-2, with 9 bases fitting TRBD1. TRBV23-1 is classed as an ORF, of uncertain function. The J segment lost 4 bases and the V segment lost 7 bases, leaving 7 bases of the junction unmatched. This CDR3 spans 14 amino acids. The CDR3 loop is CASTPGQGSYGYTF. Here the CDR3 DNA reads TGCGCCAGCACACCGGGACAGGGTAGCTATGGCTACACCTTC.

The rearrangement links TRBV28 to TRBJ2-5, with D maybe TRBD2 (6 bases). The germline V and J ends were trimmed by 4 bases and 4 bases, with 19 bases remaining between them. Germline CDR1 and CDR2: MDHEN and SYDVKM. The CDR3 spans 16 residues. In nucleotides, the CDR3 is TGTGCCAGCAGTTCCTACGGAGCGGGCTTGAGAGAGACCCAGTACTTC. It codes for CASSSYGAGLRETQYF.

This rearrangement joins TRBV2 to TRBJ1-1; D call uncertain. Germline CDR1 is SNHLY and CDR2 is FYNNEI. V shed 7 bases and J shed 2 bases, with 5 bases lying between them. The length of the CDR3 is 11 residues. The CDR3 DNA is TGTGCCAGCACCAGAAACACTGAAGCTTTCTTT. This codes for CASTRNTEAFF. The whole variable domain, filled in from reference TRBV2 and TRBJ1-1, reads EPEVTQTPSHQVTQMGQEVILRCVPISNHLYFYWYRQILGQKVEFLVSFYNNEISEKSEIFDDQFSVERPDGSNFTLKIRSTKLEDSAMYFCASTRNTEAFFGQGTRLTVV.

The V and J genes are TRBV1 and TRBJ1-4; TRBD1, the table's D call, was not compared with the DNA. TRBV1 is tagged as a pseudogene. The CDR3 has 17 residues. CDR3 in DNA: TGCACCAGCAAAGAACCTATACGTGGGGCTGGGGATGAAAAACTGTTTTTT. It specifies CTSKEPIRGAGDEKLFF.

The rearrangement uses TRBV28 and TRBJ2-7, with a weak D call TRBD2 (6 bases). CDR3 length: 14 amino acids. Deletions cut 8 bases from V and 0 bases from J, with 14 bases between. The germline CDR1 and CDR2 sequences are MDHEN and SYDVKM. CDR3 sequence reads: CASGGTSSSYEQYF. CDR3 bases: TGTGCCAGCGGGGGGACCAGTAGCTCCTACGAGCAGTACTTC.

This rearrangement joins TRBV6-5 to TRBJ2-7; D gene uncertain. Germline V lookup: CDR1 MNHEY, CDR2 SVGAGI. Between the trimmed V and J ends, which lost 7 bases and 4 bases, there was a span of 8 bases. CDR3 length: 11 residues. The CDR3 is CASILSYEQYF. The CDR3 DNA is TGTGCCAGCATCCTAAGTTACGAGCAGTACTTC.

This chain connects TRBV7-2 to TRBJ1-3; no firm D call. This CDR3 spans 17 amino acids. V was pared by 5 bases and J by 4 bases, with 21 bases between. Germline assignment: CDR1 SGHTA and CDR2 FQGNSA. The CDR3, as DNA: TGTGCCAGCAGCCTCCGAGTCCCTCTAAGATCCGGAAACACCATATATTTT. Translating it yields CASSLRVPLRSGNTIYF.

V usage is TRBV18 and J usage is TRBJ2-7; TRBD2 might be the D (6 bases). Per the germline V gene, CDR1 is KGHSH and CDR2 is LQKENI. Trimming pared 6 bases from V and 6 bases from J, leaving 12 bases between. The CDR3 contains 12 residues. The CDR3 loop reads CASSGTFSEQYF. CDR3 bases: TGTGCCAGCTCTGGGACTTTCTCCGAGCAGTACTTC.

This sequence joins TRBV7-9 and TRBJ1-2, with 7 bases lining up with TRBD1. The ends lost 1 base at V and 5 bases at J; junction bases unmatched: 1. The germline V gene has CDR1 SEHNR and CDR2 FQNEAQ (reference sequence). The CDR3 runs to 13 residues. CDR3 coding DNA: TGTGCCAGCAGCTTAGAACAGGGGTATGGCTACACCTTC. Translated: CASSLEQGYGYTF.